Listed below are T cell receptor beta chains from one sample, sequenced in a study of T cells in Graves' hyperthyroidism and ophthalmopathy. In TCRdb, the multiplex PCR reads were re-called with MiXCR into one record per CDR3 protein. The profile covers approximately 480,000 distinct CDR3 sequences, with 20% appearing a single time and 26% taken by the ten largest. Sequencing was carried out using blood. These TCRs come from a man between 18 and 29 years old with Graves' hyperthyroidism. Each CDR3 is given with its conserved first and last residue. D genes are given only for firm matches. Clone size is not always given. Where it is, it says once, few, many or a class for expanded clones.

>NA|TRBV12-3/TRBV12-4|TRBJ2-7|many
TGTGCCAGCAGTTTAGGGCAATACGAGCAGTACTTC
CASSLGQYEQYF
>NA|TRBV4-1|TRBJ2-4|few
TGCGCCAGCAGCCAAGTCGCTGGTCCGGGGGCCAAAAACATTCAGTACTTC
CASSQVAGPGAKNIQYF
>NA|TRBV12-3/TRBV12-4|TRBJ1-5|many
TGTGCCAGCAGTTTAAAAGCAGGGCGAGCGCGGCCCCAGCATTTT
CASSLKAGRARPQHF
>NA|TRBV2|TRBJ2-4|many
TGTGCCAGCAGTGAAGGTCCGAACGGGGATAACATTCAGTACTTC
CASSEGPNGDNIQYF
>NA|TRBV2|TRBJ2-7|many
TGTGCCAGCGGCCGGCCCGGGGAGCAGTACTTC
CASGRPGEQYF
>TRBD1|TRBV6-5|TRBJ1-2|many
TGTGCCAGCAGTTACTCGCCAGGACAGGGCGGCTACACCTTC
CASSYSPGQGGYTF
>TRBD2|TRBV12-3/TRBV12-4|TRBJ2-5|many
TGTGCCAGCAGTTCCCGACTAGCCGGGGAGACCCAGTACTTC
CASSSRLAGETQYF
>NA|TRBV5-4|TRBJ1-5|few
TGTGCCAGCAGCTTGGTTGCCGGGCCCTATAGCAATCAGCCCCAGCATTTT
CASSLVAGPYSNQPQHF
>NA|TRBV13|TRBJ1-3|few
TGTGCCAGCAGAGAGAACGCCGGGTGGGACGGAAACACCATATATTTT
CASRENAGWDGNTIYF
>NA|TRBV7-8|TRBJ1-1|NA
TGTGCCAGCAGCTTAGTGGAGGGCGAGAACACTGAAGCTTTCTTT
CASSLVEGENTEAFF
>NA|TRBV2|TRBJ1-2|many
TGTGCCAGCAAGAGGACTTTGGGGAGGGGTGGCTACACCTTC
CASKRTLGRGGYTF
>NA|TRBV20-1|TRBJ2-7|NA
TGCAGTGCTAGAGATTTCATTGGGATTTACGAGCAGTACTTC
CSARDFIGIYEQYF
>TRBD1|TRBV6-1|TRBJ1-2|many
TGTGCCAGCACCCACGGGGACAGCTATGGCTACACCTTC
CASTHGDSYGYTF
>NA|TRBV19|TRBJ1-1|once
TGTGCCAGTAGTATATCGAGGGGGGGAGGTACTGAAGCTTTCTTT
CASSISRGGGTEAFF
>TRBD1|TRBV7-8|TRBJ1-2|few
TGTGCCAGCAGCTTAGAAAGGGACAGGGGGTATGGAGGCTACACCTTC
CASSLERDRGYGGYTF
>NA|TRBV7-8|TRBJ1-5|many
TGTGCCAGCGGGGATGGTCAGCCCCAGCATTTT
CASGDGQPQHF
>NA|TRBV20-1|TRBJ2-7|once
TGCAGTGCTATGGGAGACGAGCAGTACTTC
CSAMGDEQYF
>NA|TRBV4-1|TRBJ1-1|few
TGCGCCAGCAGCCAAGAACCGGCGCTCCGGATACTCACTGAAGCTTTCTTT
CASSQEPALRILTEAFF
>TRBD1|TRBV2|TRBJ2-7|many
TGTGCCAGCAGACCCGACAGGGCCCACGAGCAGTACTTC
CASRPDRAHEQYF
>NA|TRBV6-1|TRBJ2-7|many
TGTGCCAGCAGCCGGACGGCCCTGGGGGAGCAGTACTTC
CASSRTALGEQYF
>NA|TRBV30|TRBJ1-5|NA
TGTGCCTGGAGTCCTGGGGGGGCCTGGAGCAATCAGCCCCAGCATTTT
CAWSPGGAWSNQPQHF
>TRBD2|TRBV11-3|TRBJ2-5|few
TGTGCCAGCGCGGGGGAGATTAAAGAGACCCAGTACTTC
CASAGEIKETQYF
>NA|TRBV6-1|TRBJ1-5|many
TGTGCCAGCAAACAGGACACATCTAATCAGCCCCAGCATTTT
CASKQDTSNQPQHF
>NA|TRBV12-3/TRBV12-4|TRBJ1-2|many
TGTGCCAGCAGTGAGGACAGAAATGGCTACACCTTC
CASSEDRNGYTF
>TRBD1|TRBV12-3/TRBV12-4|TRBJ2-2|many
TGTGCCAGCAGTCGGGGACAGGGGGCACGTTTAAACACCGGGGAGCTGTTTTTT
CASSRGQGARLNTGELFF
>NA|TRBV20-1|TRBJ1-2|few
TGCAGTGCTAGATGGGAGGGGATCTATGGCTACACCTTC
CSARWEGIYGYTF
>TRBD1|TRBV6-5|TRBJ2-7|many
TGTGCCAGCATTATCCCGGGACAGGGGGACGAGCAGTACTTC
CASIIPGQGDEQYF
>NA|TRBV6-1|TRBJ2-5|few
TGTGCCAGCACGTGGAACCCACAAGAGACCCAGTACTTC
CASTWNPQETQYF
>TRBD2|TRBV18|TRBJ2-2|NA
TGTGCCAGCTCACCACCGACTAGCCTAGGGGAGCTGTTTTTT
CASSPPTSLGELFF
>NA|TRBV5-1|TRBJ2-5|many
TGCGCCAGCAGCTTGGAGGGTAGCGGACAAGAGACCCAGTACTTC
CASSLEGSGQETQYF
>NA|TRBV6-1|TRBJ1-2|many
TGTGCCAGCAGTGAAGCGCACAGCTATGGCTACACCTTC
CASSEAHSYGYTF
>NA|TRBV13|TRBJ2-5|many
TGTGCCAGCAGCTTAGGCAGGAAGGAACCGAGAGGGACCCAGTACTTC
CASSLGRKEPRGTQYF
>NA|TRBV28|TRBJ2-5|many
TGTGCCAGCAGTGTCCTCGGCGGAGGGCAGGAGACCCAGTACTTC
CASSVLGGGQETQYF
>TRBD1|TRBV28|TRBJ1-3|many
TGTGCCAGCAGCCGGCCCGGGACAGGGACTACGAGAAACACCATATATTTT
CASSRPGTGTTRNTIYF
>TRBD2|TRBV5-1|TRBJ2-7|many
TGCGCCAGCAGCGTGCTTCCCGGGAGCGGGGGTTTCGACGAGCAGTACTTC
CASSVLPGSGGFDEQYF
>TRBD1|TRBV2|TRBJ2-5|many
TGTGCCAGCAGTGATCAGGACAGGGGGCTTTGGGAGACCCAGTACTTC
CASSDQDRGLWETQYF
>NA|TRBV27|TRBJ1-1|many
TGTGCCAGCAGTTTTGGGGGTAATGAAGCTTTCTTT
CASSFGGNEAFF
>NA|TRBV6-4|TRBJ2-2|many
TGTGCCAGCGGACCGAGGGGGGCTTCCGCGAACACCGGGGAGCTGTTTTTT
CASGPRGASANTGELFF
>NA|TRBV11-2|TRBJ1-1|NA
TGTGCCAGCAGCTTAAGGGGGGGGACTTTGAACACTGAAGCTTTCTTT
CASSLRGGTLNTEAFF
>NA|TRBV12-3/TRBV12-4|TRBJ1-2|many
TGTGCCACATCCTCCCCAGGGTATCAGGGCTACACCTTC
CATSSPGYQGYTF
>TRBD1|TRBV30|TRBJ2-2|many
TGTGCCTGGGGGGAATACAGGGGCACCGGGGAGCTGTTTTTT
CAWGEYRGTGELFF
>NA|TRBV2|TRBJ2-5|many
TGTGCCAGCAGTGAATCGAGGAGGGGGTTAAATTGGGAGACCCAGTACTTC
CASSESRRGLNWETQYF
>NA|TRBV6-5|TRBJ2-6|NA
TGTGCCAGCAGTTACAGAAGTACTGGGGCCAACGTCCTGACTTTC
CASSYRSTGANVLTF
>NA|TRBV19|TRBJ1-5|many
TGTGCCAGTGGGCCGGCCCGGCCCCAGCATTTT
CASGPARPQHF
>TRBD1|TRBV6-4|TRBJ2-2|many
TGTGCCAGCAGTAGACTCGGACAGGGGCGTTCGAACACCGGGGAGCTGTTTTTT
CASSRLGQGRSNTGELFF
>NA|TRBV28|TRBJ2-5|many
TGTGCCAGCAGCTCCCCCATGGCGAAACAAGAGACCCAGTACTTC
CASSSPMAKQETQYF
>NA|TRBV6-1|TRBJ2-2|many
TGTGCCAGCACTGCGCTCGTTACGAACACCGGGGAGCTGTTTTTT
CASTALVTNTGELFF
>NA|TRBV5-1|TRBJ1-1|many
TGCGCCAGCAGCTTGCGGGGGATGAACACTGAAGCTTTCTTT
CASSLRGMNTEAFF